This TCR beta chain was found in a study of blood T cells in healthy people across ages. Study-level results: Getting older went along with TCR beta diversity per million T cells dropping roughly linearly. Estimates drawn from one million T cells were deemed to understate diversity.

It was with a sample-barcoded 5' primer and a J-beta primer mix that a second PCR of about 6 to 12 cycles was run. TCRdb redid the calling of the 5' RACE reads with MiXCR, one entry per CDR3 protein. The sample yields about 1.7 million distinct CDR3 sequences, 28% seen once. On this clonotype: Its specificity is not known.

From germline, CDR1 is LNHDA and CDR2 SQIVND (reference sequence). V trimming: 7 bases; J trimming: 1 base; junction bases outside the gene matches: 15. This CDR3 comprises 17 residues. Sequenced: blood. The TCR originated in a woman aged 25 to 45 in good health. The chain joins TRBV19 to TRBJ1-1; TRBD1 aligns across 7 bases. Here the CDR3 DNA reads TGTGCCAGTACCACCGGAAGGACAGGTAGACAGAACACTGAAGCTTTCTTT. Encoded protein: CASTTGRTGRQNTEAFF.